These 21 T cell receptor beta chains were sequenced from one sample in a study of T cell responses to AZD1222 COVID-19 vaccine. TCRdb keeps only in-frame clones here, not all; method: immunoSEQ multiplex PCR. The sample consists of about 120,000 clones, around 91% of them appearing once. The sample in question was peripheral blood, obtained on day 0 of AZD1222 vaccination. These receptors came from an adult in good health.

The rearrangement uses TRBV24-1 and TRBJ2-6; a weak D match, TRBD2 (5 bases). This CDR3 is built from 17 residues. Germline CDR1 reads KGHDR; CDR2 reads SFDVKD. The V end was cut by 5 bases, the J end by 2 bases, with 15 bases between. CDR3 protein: CATSANEGEAGANVLTF. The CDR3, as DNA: TGTGCCACCAGTGCCAACGAGGGAGAGGCTGGGGCCAACGTCCTGACTTTC.

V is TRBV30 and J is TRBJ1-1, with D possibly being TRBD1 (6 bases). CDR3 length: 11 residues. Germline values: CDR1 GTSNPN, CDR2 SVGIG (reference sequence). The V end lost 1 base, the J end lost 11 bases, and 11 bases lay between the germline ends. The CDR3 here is CAWSGQGRAFF. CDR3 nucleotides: TGTGCCTGGAGTGGCCAGGGGAGGGCTTTCTTT.

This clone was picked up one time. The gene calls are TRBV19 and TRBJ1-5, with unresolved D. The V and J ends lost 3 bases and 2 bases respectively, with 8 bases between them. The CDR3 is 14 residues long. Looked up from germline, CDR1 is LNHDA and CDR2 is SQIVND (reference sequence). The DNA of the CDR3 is TGTGCCAGTAGTATCCTTCGGCGCAATCAGCCCCAGCATTTT. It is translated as CASSILRRNQPQHF. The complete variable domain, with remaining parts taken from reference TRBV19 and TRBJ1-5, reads DGGITQSPKYLFRKEGQNVTLSCEQNLNHDAMYWYRQDPGQGLRLIYYSQIVNDFQKGDIAEGYSVSREKKESFPLTVTSAQKNPTAFYLCASSILRRNQPQHFGDGTRLSIL.

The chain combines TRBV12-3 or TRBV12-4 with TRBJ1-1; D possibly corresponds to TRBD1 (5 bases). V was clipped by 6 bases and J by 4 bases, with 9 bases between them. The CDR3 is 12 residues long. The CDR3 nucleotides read TGTGCCAGCAGCAGGGTTAGCACTGAAGCTTTCTTT. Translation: CASSRVSTEAFF.

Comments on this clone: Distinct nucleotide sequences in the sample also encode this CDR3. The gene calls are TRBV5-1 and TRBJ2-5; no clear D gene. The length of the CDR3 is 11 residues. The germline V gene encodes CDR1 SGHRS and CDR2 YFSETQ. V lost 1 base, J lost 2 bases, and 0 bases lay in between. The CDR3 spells CASSLQETQYF. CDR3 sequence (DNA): TGCGCCAGCAGCTTGCAAGAGACCCAGTACTTC.

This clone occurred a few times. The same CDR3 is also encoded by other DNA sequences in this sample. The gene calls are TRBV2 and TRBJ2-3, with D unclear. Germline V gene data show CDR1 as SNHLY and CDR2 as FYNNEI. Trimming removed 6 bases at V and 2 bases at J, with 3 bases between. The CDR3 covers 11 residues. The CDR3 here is CASSLTDTQYF. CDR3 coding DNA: TGTGCCAGCAGCCTCACAGATACGCAGTATTTT.

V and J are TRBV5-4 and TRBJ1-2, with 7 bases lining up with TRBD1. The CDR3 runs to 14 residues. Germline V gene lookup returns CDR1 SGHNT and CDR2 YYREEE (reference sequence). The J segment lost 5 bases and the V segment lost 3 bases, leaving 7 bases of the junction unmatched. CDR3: CASSYRGPGYGYTF. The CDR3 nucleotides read TGTGCCAGCAGCTACAGGGGCCCTGGGTATGGCTACACCTTC.

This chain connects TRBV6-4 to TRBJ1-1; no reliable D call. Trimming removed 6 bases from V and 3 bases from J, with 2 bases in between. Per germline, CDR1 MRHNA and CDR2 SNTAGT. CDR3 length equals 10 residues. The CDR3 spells CASRHTEAFF. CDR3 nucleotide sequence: TGTGCCAGCAGACACACTGAAGCTTTCTTT.

As DNA, the CDR3 is TGTGCCAGCAGCTTAGCGCGGGGGAGGAACACTGAAGCTTTCTTT. Translated, it gives CASSLARGRNTEAFF. This sequence joins TRBV7-9 and TRBJ1-1, with D possibly TRBD1 on 5 matching bases. The V end was cut by 0 bases, the J end by 1 base, with 9 bases between. Germline loops: CDR1 SEHNR, CDR2 FQNEAQ (reference sequence). This CDR3 spans 15 amino acids.

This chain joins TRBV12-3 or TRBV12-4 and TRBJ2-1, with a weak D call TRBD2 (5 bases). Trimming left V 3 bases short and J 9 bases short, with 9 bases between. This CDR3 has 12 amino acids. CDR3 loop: CASSFGGIEQFF. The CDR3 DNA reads TGTGCCAGCAGTTTTGGAGGAATTGAGCAGTTCTTC.

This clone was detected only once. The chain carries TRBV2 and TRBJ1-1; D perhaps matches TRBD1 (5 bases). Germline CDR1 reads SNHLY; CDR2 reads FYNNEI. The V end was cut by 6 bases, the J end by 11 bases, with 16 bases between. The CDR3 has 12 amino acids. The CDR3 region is CASRDFGTGAFF. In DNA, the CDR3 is TGTGCCAGCAGGGACTTCGGGACGGGGGCTTTCTTT.

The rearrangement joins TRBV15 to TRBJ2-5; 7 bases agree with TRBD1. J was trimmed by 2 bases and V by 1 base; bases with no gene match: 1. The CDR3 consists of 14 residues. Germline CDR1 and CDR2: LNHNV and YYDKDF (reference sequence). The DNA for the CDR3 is TGTGCCACCAGCAGAGGCAGGGGGCAAGAGACCCAGTACTTC. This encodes CATSRGRGQETQYF.

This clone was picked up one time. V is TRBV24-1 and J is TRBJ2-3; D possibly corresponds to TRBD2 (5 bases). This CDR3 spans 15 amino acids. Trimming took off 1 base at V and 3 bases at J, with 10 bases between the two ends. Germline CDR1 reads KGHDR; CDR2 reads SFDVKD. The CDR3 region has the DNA TGTGCCACCAGTGATTTTGAGCGAGGGACAGATACGCAGTATTTT. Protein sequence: CATSDFERGTDTQYF.

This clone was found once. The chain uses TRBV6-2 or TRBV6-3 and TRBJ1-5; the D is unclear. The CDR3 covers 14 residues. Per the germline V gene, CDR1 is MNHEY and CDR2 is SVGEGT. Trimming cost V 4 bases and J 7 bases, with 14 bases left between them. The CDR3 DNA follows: TGTGCCAGCAGTTCTCCCTTGTCAGCCCAGCCCCAGCATTTT. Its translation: CASSSPLSAQPQHF.

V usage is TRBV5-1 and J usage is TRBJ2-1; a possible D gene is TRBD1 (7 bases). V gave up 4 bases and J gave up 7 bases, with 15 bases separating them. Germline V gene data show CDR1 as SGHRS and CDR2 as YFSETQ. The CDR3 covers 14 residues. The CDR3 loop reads CASSPIRGDNEQFF. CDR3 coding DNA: TGCGCCAGCAGCCCCATCAGGGGGGATAATGAGCAGTTCTTC.

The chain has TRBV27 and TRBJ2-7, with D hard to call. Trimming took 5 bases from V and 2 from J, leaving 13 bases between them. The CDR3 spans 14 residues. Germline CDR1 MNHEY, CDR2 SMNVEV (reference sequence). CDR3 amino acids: CASSPHRETYEQYF. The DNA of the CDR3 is TGTGCCAGCAGTCCCCATAGGGAAACCTACGAGCAGTACTTC.

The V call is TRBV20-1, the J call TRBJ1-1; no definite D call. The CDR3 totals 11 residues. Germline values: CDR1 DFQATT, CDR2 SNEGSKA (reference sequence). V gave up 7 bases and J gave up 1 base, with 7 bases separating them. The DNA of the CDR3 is TGCAGTGGTGCCCAGAACACTGAAGCTTTCTTT. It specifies CSGAQNTEAFF.

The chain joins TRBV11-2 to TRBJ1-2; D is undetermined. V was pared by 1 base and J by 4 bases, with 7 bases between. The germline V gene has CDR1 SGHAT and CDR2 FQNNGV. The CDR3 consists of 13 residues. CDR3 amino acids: CASSLGDTYGYTF. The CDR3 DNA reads TGTGCCAGCAGCTTAGGAGACACCTATGGCTACACCTTC.

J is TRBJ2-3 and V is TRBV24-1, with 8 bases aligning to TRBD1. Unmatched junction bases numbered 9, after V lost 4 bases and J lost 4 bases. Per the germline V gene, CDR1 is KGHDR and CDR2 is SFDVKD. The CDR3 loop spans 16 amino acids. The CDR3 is CATSDVQDRDADTQYF. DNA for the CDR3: TGTGCCACCAGTGACGTGCAGGACAGGGACGCAGATACGCAGTATTTT.

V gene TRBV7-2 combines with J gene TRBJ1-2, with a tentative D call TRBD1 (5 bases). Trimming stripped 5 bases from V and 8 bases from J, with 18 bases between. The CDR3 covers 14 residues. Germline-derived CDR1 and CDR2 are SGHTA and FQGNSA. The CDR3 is CASSPWSGFGGYTF. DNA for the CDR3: TGTGCCAGCAGCCCTTGGTCAGGGTTTGGCGGCTACACCTTC.

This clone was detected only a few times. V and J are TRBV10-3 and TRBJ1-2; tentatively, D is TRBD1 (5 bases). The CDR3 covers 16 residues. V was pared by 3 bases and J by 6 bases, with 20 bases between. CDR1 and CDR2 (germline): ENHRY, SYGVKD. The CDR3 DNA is TGTGCCATCAGTGACCTAACCGGGACTCAGCAGAATGGCTACACCTTC. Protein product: CAISDLTGTQQNGYTF.